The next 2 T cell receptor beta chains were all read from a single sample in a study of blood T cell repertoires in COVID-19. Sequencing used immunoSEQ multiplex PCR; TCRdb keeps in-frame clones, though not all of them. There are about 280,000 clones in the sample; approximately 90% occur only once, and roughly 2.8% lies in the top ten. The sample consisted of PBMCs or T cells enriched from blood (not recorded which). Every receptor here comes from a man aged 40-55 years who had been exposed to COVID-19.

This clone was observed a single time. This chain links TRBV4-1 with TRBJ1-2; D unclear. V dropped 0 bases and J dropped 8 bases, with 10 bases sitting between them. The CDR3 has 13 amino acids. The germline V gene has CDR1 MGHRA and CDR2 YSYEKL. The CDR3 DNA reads TGCGCCAGCAGCCAAGACGGGGTGTGGGGCTACACCTTC. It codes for CASSQDGVWGYTF.

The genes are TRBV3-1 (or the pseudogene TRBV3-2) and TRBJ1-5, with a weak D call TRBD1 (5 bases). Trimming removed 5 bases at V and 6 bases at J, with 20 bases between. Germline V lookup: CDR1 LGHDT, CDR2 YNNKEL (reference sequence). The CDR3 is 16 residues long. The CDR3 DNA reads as TGTGCCAGCAGCGACGACGTTTTGATAAGGGGTCAGCCCCAGCATTTT. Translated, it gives CASSDDVLIRGQPQHF.